The source of this T cell receptor beta chain is a study of Ad26.COV2.S vaccination and SARS-CoV-2 variants. Study-wide context: Ad26.COV2.S was injected intramuscularly once or twice, 56 days apart.

Treatment of the sample: 15 to 20 received Ad26.COV2.S at low or high dose, single or two shots; 5 received placebo; per-sample allocation not given. Material that was analyzed had been drawn on day 63 after the first vaccine or placebo injection. An Ad26 vector carrying the Wuhan-strain SARS-CoV-2 spike served as the vaccine. Germline loops: CDR1 SGHVS, CDR2 FNYEAQ. The CDR3 extends over 15 amino acids. Trimming took off 1 base at V and 5 bases at J, with 14 bases between the two ends. There are a few counts of this clone. Sequenced by immunoSEQ multiplex PCR; TCRdb stores in-frame clones only, minus some. The sample has a few hundred thousand clones; 80% to 95% are singletons.

The clonotype was recovered from a person between 18 and 59 years old who received the Ad26.COV2.S COVID-19 vaccine or a placebo. The chain combines TRBV7-6 with TRBJ2-5; D might be TRBD1 (6 bases). The sample in question was peripheral blood, obtained in a trial of Ad26.COV2.S vaccine versus placebo. The CDR3 spells CASSLVAGAWETQYF. The CDR3 DNA is TGTGCCAGCAGCTTAGTGGCAGGGGCTTGGGAGACCCAGTACTTC.